The clone carrying this T cell receptor (beta chain) has at least ten counts. Its antigen is unknown. This entry belongs to a study of CD8 T cells in ankylosing spondylitis. General study points: In reactive arthritis synovial fluid and blood, some motif variants had been reported before. Characteristic, it appeared, of ankylosing spondylitis blood was a TCR beta motif of about eight highly homologous variants.

With molecular barcodes, quantitative 5'-RACE was used to make the TCR beta libraries. In TCRdb, the 5' RACE reads were re-called with MiXCR into one record per CDR3 protein. The table lists 35,000 to 50,000 distinct CDR3 sequences, 3% to 3.5% of them singletons. The CDR3 spans 12 residues. Germline-derived CDR1 and CDR2 are SGDLS and YYNGEE. The V end was cut by 0 bases, the J end by 3 bases, with 3 bases between. The source of this sequence is a male donor with ankylosing spondylitis or in good health (not recorded which). Input material: blood, either unsorted or a sorted T cell fraction (not recorded which). This chain joins TRBV9 and TRBJ1-1; no definite D call. CDR3 sequence: CASSVGDTEAFF. Here the CDR3 DNA reads TGTGCCAGCAGCGTAGGGGACACTGAAGCTTTCTTT. Combining the CDR3 with reference TRBV9 and TRBJ1-1 gives the whole variable domain DSGVTQTPKHLITATGQRVTLRCSPRSGDLSVYWYQQSLDQGLQFLIQYYNGEERAKGNILERFSAQQFPDLHSELNLSSLELGDSALYFCASSVGDTEAFFGQGTRLTVV.